The present T cell receptor beta chain was sequenced within a study of Graves' ophthalmopathy and Graves' hyperthyroidism. Comments on this clonotype: Here the CDR3 omits its conserved ending phenylalanine or tryptophan, so a read error is the likely source.

RNA transcripts were the source from which TCR beta CDR3 regions were amplified. The workflow started with a first-round RT-PCR run with HTBI primers and then moved on to a second-round multiplex PCR. TCRdb analysed the multiplex PCR reads with MiXCR anew, one entry per CDR3 protein. The sample has fewer than 350,000 distinct CDR3 sequences, roughly a sixth seen once. The CDR3 contains 15 residues. The germline V gene has CDR1 LGHNT and CDR2 FRNRAP. Deletions cut 5 bases from V and 0 bases from J, with 13 bases between. The chain joins TRBV12-5 to TRBJ2-5, with D uncertain. The sequenced sample was peripheral blood. The TCR sequence derives from an adult man with Graves' ophthalmopathy. CDR3 in amino acids: CASGLPLVYQETQYL. Written as DNA, the CDR3 is TGTGCTAGTGGTCTCCCCCTCGTGTACCAAGAGACCCAGTACCTC.